The T cell receptor beta chain described here comes from a study of vaccination and CD4 T cells after COVID-19. Study-wide findings and caveats: SARS-CoV-2-reactive clonotypes showed a nonsignificant median rise from roughly 21 to 40. Convalescent patient numbers were relatively low, with no early post-infection timepoints. A median approximately 83% of convalescent patients' SARS-CoV-2-reactive clones emerged only after vaccination.

Sequencing of DNA taken from cultured CD4+ T cells relied on the Oncomine TCR Beta short-read assay. TCRdb reprocessed the PCR reads via MiXCR and lists one record per CDR3 protein. The table includes over 1,500 distinct CDR3 sequences, 15% to 19% detected once. Treatment of the sample: roughly 10-day PBMC culture with coronavirus spike peptide pools or control peptides (ViraFEST assay). CD4+ T lymphocytes from the unexposed donor were collected before the COVID-19 pandemic (2011-2018). The CDR3 loop spans 15 amino acids. The V gene's germline CDR1 is LNHDA and CDR2 SQIVND (reference sequence). Regarding this clonotype: The antigen is unknown. Compared with germline, one end of the junction differs, possibly owing to a read error.

Sequencing was performed on CD4+ T cells from blood, cultured in vitro. The TCR sequence derives from a human donor in good health. The chain joins TRBV19 to TRBJ1-4, with a weak D call TRBD1 (5 bases). CDR3 sequence: CASSPQDGLWENLFF. The CDR3 nucleotides are TGTGCCAGTAGTCCACAGGACGGCCTCTGGGAAAACCTGTTTTTT.